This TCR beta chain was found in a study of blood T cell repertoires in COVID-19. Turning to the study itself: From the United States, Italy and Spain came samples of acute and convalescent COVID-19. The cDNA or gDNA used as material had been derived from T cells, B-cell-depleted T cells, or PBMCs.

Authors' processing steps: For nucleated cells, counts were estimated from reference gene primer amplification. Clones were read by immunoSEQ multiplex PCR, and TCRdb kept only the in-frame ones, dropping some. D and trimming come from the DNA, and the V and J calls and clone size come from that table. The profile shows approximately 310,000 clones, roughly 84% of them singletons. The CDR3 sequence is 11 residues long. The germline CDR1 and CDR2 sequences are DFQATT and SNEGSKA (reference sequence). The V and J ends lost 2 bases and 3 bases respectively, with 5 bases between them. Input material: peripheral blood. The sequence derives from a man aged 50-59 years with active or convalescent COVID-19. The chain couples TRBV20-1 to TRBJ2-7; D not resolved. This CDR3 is CSARPYYEQYF. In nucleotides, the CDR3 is TGCAGTGCTAGACCTTACTACGAGCAGTACTTC.